This TCR beta chain appears in the sequencing data of a study of cytomegalovirus exposure and HLA in healthy donors. Primers for the PCR totalled 60 Vbeta and 13 Jbeta. Sequenced by immunoSEQ multiplex PCR; TCRdb stores in-frame clones only, minus some. The table has around 150,000 clones, roughly 80% seen once. V was pared by 2 bases and J by 0 bases, with 11 bases between. CDR1 and CDR2 from the germline V gene are KGHSH and LQKENI. CDR3 length equals 16 residues. The rearrangement joins TRBV18 to TRBJ2-4, with D uncertain. This clonotype originated in a female donor in good health and CMV-seronegative. Sequencing used PBMCs. CDR3 coding DNA: TGTGCCAGCTCACCAGGAGTCTCTCTAGCCAAAAACATTCAGTACTTC. This encodes CASSPGVSLAKNIQYF.